A selection of T cell receptor beta chains follows, all from one sample in a study of blood T cell repertoires in COVID-19. TCRdb's table, derived via immunoSEQ multiplex PCR, lists solely in-frame clones and lacks some. This sample has under 200,000 clones, with roughly nine tenths found just once. The sequenced sample was peripheral blood. The receptors derive from a woman aged 65 to 85 with acute or convalescent COVID-19. Both conserved end residues are part of each CDR3. The D gene is left open where the match is weak. Size values are once, few and many counts, or a class for expanded clones, and some rows have none.

d_gene: TRBD1
j_gene: TRBJ1-5
v_gene: TRBV28
abundance: NA
CDR3aa: CASRRLLGQANNQPQHF
CDR3nt: TGTGCCAGCAGACGTCTACTAGGACAGGCGAACAATCAGCCCCAGCATTTT

d_gene: NA
j_gene: TRBJ2-6
v_gene: TRBV5-1
abundance: NA
CDR3aa: CASSLAESGANVLTF
CDR3nt: TGCGCCAGCAGCTTGGCCGAGTCTGGGGCCAACGTCCTGACTTTC

d_gene: NA
j_gene: TRBJ2-1
v_gene: TRBV7-2
abundance: NA
CDR3aa: CASSPPGLRGNEQFF
CDR3nt: TGTGCCAGCAGCCCTCCGGGACTTCGGGGCAATGAGCAGTTCTTC

d_gene: NA
j_gene: TRBJ1-1
v_gene: TRBV11-3
abundance: NA
CDR3aa: CASSLDRDTEAFF
CDR3nt: TGTGCCAGCAGCTTAGACAGGGATACTGAAGCTTTCTTT

d_gene: TRBD1
j_gene: TRBJ1-4
v_gene: TRBV18
abundance: NA
CDR3aa: CASSPGRTGPNEKLFF
CDR3nt: TGTGCCAGCTCACCGGGGAGGACAGGGCCAAATGAAAAACTGTTTTTT

d_gene: TRBD1
j_gene: TRBJ1-6
v_gene: TRBV10-3
abundance: once
CDR3aa: CAISESTGGGAPLHF
CDR3nt: TGTGCCATCAGTGAGTCGACAGGGGGCGGTGCACCCCTCCACTTT

d_gene: NA
j_gene: TRBJ1-6
v_gene: TRBV7-2
abundance: NA
CDR3aa: CASSPPQGRRNSPLHF
CDR3nt: TGTGCCAGCAGCCCCCCCCAGGGGCGTAGGAATTCACCCCTCCACTTT

d_gene: TRBD1
j_gene: TRBJ1-1
v_gene: TRBV6-4
abundance: NA
CDR3aa: CASSDSLLGQENTEAFF
CDR3nt: TGTGCCAGCAGTGACTCCCTTTTGGGACAGGAGAACACTGAAGCTTTCTTT

d_gene: TRBD2
j_gene: TRBJ2-1
v_gene: TRBV3-1/TRBV3-2
abundance: NA
CDR3aa: CASSPRGSYNEQFF
CDR3nt: TGTGCCAGCAGCCCGCGGGGGTCCTACAATGAGCAGTTCTTC

d_gene: NA
j_gene: TRBJ2-1
v_gene: TRBV28
abundance: NA
CDR3aa: CASSKPREATGNEQFF
CDR3nt: TGTGCCAGCAGTAAACCTAGGGAGGCTACGGGCAATGAGCAGTTCTTC

d_gene: NA
j_gene: TRBJ1-3
v_gene: TRBV7-2
abundance: NA
CDR3aa: CASSLILLQGRSTIYF
CDR3nt: TGTGCCAGCAGCTTAATATTGTTACAGGGTCGATCCACCATATATTTT

d_gene: NA
j_gene: TRBJ2-1
v_gene: TRBV7-2
abundance: NA
CDR3aa: CASSTTSYGYNEQFF
CDR3nt: TGTGCCAGCAGCACCACCTCATACGGCTACAATGAGCAGTTCTTC

d_gene: TRBD2
j_gene: TRBJ2-7
v_gene: TRBV5-1
abundance: NA
CDR3aa: CASSFLAGDYYEQYF
CDR3nt: TGCGCCAGCAGCTTCCTAGCGGGAGACTACTACGAGCAGTACTTC

d_gene: NA
j_gene: TRBJ1-1
v_gene: TRBV15
abundance: NA
CDR3aa: CATSREYGENTEAFF
CDR3nt: TGTGCCACCAGCAGAGAGTACGGGGAGAACACTGAAGCTTTCTTT

d_gene: TRBD1
j_gene: TRBJ2-2
v_gene: TRBV9
abundance: NA
CDR3aa: CASSLPRTGPNTGELFF
CDR3nt: TGTGCCAGCAGCCTACCCCGGACAGGGCCAAACACCGGGGAGCTGTTTTTT

d_gene: NA
j_gene: TRBJ2-1
v_gene: TRBV7-8
abundance: NA
CDR3aa: CASSSLDHSGYNEQFF
CDR3nt: TGTGCCAGCAGCTCACTAGACCACAGTGGGTACAATGAGCAGTTCTTC

d_gene: TRBD1
j_gene: TRBJ1-5
v_gene: TRBV4-3
abundance: few
CDR3aa: CASSQGQGDNQPQHF
CDR3nt: TGCGCCAGCAGCCAAGGACAGGGAGACAATCAGCCCCAGCATTTT

d_gene: NA
j_gene: TRBJ1-3
v_gene: TRBV6-6
abundance: NA
CDR3aa: CASTSSGNTIYF
CDR3nt: TGTGCCAGCACCAGCTCTGGAAACACCATATATTTT

d_gene: TRBD2
j_gene: TRBJ2-1
v_gene: TRBV30
abundance: NA
CDR3aa: CAWSRELAGAYNEQFF
CDR3nt: TGTGCCTGGAGTCGAGAACTAGCGGGAGCTTACAATGAGCAGTTCTTC

d_gene: NA
j_gene: TRBJ2-2
v_gene: TRBV19
abundance: NA
CDR3aa: CASSPLANTGELFF
CDR3nt: TGTGCCAGTAGTCCCCTGGCAAACACCGGGGAGCTGTTTTTT

d_gene: TRBD2
j_gene: TRBJ2-5
v_gene: TRBV9
abundance: once
CDR3aa: CASSVSGRTVWETQYF
CDR3nt: TGTGCCAGCAGCGTTAGCGGGAGGACGGTTTGGGAGACCCAGTACTTC

d_gene: NA
j_gene: TRBJ2-7
v_gene: TRBV15
abundance: NA
CDR3aa: CATSRDGQFTQGQYF
CDR3nt: TGTGCCACCAGCAGAGATGGCCAGTTTACCCAGGGGCAGTACTTC

d_gene: NA
j_gene: TRBJ1-6
v_gene: TRBV18
abundance: NA
CDR3aa: CASSLRGVRNNSPLHF
CDR3nt: TGTGCCAGCTCACTCAGGGGAGTGCGTAATAATTCACCCCTCCACTTT

d_gene: NA
j_gene: TRBJ1-6
v_gene: TRBV27
abundance: NA
CDR3aa: CASSLKGSKNSPLHF
CDR3nt: TGTGCCAGCAGTTTAAAAGGTAGCAAAAATTCACCCCTCCACTTT

d_gene: TRBD2
j_gene: TRBJ2-7
v_gene: TRBV7-2
abundance: once
CDR3aa: CASSLRAYPGLAAYEQYF
CDR3nt: TGTGCCAGCAGCCTAAGGGCCTACCCGGGACTAGCGGCCTACGAGCAGTACTTC

d_gene: NA
j_gene: TRBJ1-2
v_gene: TRBV19
abundance: NA
CDR3aa: CASSTTGTRGGYTF
CDR3nt: TGTGCCAGTAGTACGACCGGGACCAGGGGAGGCTACACCTTC

d_gene: TRBD2
j_gene: TRBJ2-5
v_gene: TRBV20-1
abundance: NA
CDR3aa: CSAREFGARGNQETQYF
CDR3nt: TGCAGTGCTCGTGAGTTCGGCGCGCGGGGGAACCAAGAGACCCAGTACTTC

d_gene: TRBD1
j_gene: TRBJ1-1
v_gene: TRBV6-5
abundance: NA
CDR3aa: CASSYIQGLMNTEAFF
CDR3nt: TGTGCCAGCAGTTACATACAGGGGCTCATGAACACTGAAGCTTTCTTT

d_gene: NA
j_gene: TRBJ1-1
v_gene: TRBV7-9
abundance: NA
CDR3aa: CASSSDSNTEAFF
CDR3nt: TGTGCCAGCAGCTCAGACAGCAACACTGAAGCTTTCTTT

d_gene: NA
j_gene: TRBJ2-7
v_gene: TRBV7-2
abundance: NA
CDR3aa: CASSRRDRYYEQYF
CDR3nt: TGTGCCAGCAGCCGCAGGGATCGTTACTACGAGCAGTACTTC

d_gene: NA
j_gene: TRBJ2-2
v_gene: TRBV29-1
abundance: NA
CDR3aa: CSVDTGGVTGELFF
CDR3nt: TGCAGCGTTGATACAGGTGGGGTAACCGGGGAGCTGTTTTTT

d_gene: TRBD1
j_gene: TRBJ1-1
v_gene: TRBV7-2
abundance: NA
CDR3aa: CASSRTGGPTEAFF
CDR3nt: TGTGCCAGCAGCCGCACAGGGGGACCCACTGAAGCTTTCTTT

d_gene: NA
j_gene: TRBJ1-1
v_gene: TRBV30
abundance: NA
CDR3aa: CAWSAGLNTEAFF
CDR3nt: TGTGCCTGGAGTGCAGGGTTGAACACTGAAGCTTTCTTT

d_gene: TRBD2
j_gene: TRBJ2-3
v_gene: TRBV9
abundance: NA
CDR3aa: CASSATGLAGVNTQYF
CDR3nt: TGTGCCAGCAGCGCAACGGGACTAGCGGGAGTGAATACGCAGTATTTT

d_gene: TRBD1
j_gene: TRBJ1-1
v_gene: TRBV5-4
abundance: NA
CDR3aa: CASSYLDRGLNTEAFF
CDR3nt: TGTGCCAGCAGCTACCTTGACAGGGGGTTGAACACTGAAGCTTTCTTT

d_gene: TRBD1
j_gene: TRBJ1-2
v_gene: TRBV5-1
abundance: NA
CDR3aa: CARSGGQGADGYTF
CDR3nt: TGCGCCCGCAGCGGGGGACAGGGGGCGGATGGCTACACCTTC

d_gene: NA
j_gene: TRBJ1-2
v_gene: TRBV28
abundance: NA
CDR3aa: CASSLSGGVIYGYTF
CDR3nt: TGTGCCAGCAGTCTCTCGGGGGGGGTTATCTATGGCTACACCTTC

d_gene: TRBD1
j_gene: TRBJ1-2
v_gene: TRBV2
abundance: NA
CDR3aa: CASKRTTASTGGSYGYTF
CDR3nt: TGTGCCAGCAAAAGGACAACAGCCTCGACAGGGGGAAGCTATGGCTACACCTTC